This TCR beta chain was recovered during a study of blood T cells in healthy people across ages. Primers used in a second PCR of roughly 6 to 11 cycles were a sample-barcoded 5' primer and a J-beta primer mix. TCRdb re-called the 5' RACE reads with MiXCR, one entry per CDR3 protein. The sample lists around 1.5 million distinct CDR3 sequences, about 31% occurring once. The CDR3 covers 15 residues. Per the germline V gene, CDR1 is DFQATT and CDR2 is SNEGSKA (reference sequence). V gave up 3 bases and J gave up 4 bases, with 19 bases separating them. Details on this clonotype: The antigen is unknown. Possible read error: a much larger clone is one base away.

Study findings and constraints: Among T cells, TCR beta diversity per million cells dropped roughly linearly as age rose.

Roughly 10 milliliters of peripheral blood were drawn from each donor into EDTA-treated tubes. Each sample provided at least 6 micrograms of extracted total RNA. The source is a woman under 40 in good health. The specimen was blood. This chain connects TRBV20-1 to TRBJ2-7, with D perhaps matching TRBD2 (5 bases). CDR3 region: CSASVPGREMYEQYF. In nucleotides, the CDR3 is TGCAGTGCTAGTGTGCCGGGAAGGGAGATGTACGAGCAGTACTTC.